These T cell receptor beta chains were read from a single sample in a study of T cells in localized non-small cell lung cancer. Some clones are missing from TCRdb's copy, which holds only in-frame ones; the method was immunoSEQ multiplex PCR. The sample holds 5,600 or so clones; roughly 30% are singletons and the top ten take around 5%. The source material was lung tumor tissue, sampled before any cancer treatment. The receptors derive from a female donor over 55 with stage I lung adenocarcinoma. Both conserved end residues are part of each CDR3. The D gene is left open where the match is weak. Only some rows state a clone size, as once, few, many or a class for expanded clones.

D gene,J gene,V gene,clone size,CDR3 protein,CDR3 DNA
TRBD1,TRBJ1-1,TRBV11-3,.,CASSLGQGAQNTEAFF,TGTGCCAGCAGCTTGGGACAGGGGGCCCAAAACACTGAAGCTTTCTTT
.,TRBJ1-2,TRBV11-3,few,CASSLLGWREGYTF,TGTGCCAGCAGCTTACTAGGGTGGAGGGAAGGCTACACCTTC
.,TRBJ1-6,TRBV9,.,CASRAGGNSPLHF,TGTGCCAGCAGGGCCGGGGGGAATTCACCCCTCCACTTT
.,TRBJ2-5,TRBV11-3,.,CASSLEISAETQYF,TGTGCCAGCAGCTTAGAGATTAGCGCAGAGACCCAGTACTTC
.,TRBJ1-3,TRBV11-3,.,CASSLSWGLGNTIYF,TGTGCCAGCAGCTTAAGTTGGGGGCTCGGAAACACCATATATTTT
TRBD2,TRBJ2-3,TRBV11-3,.,CASSQIGTPSGPTDTQYF,TGTGCCAGCAGCCAAATAGGGACGCCTAGCGGCCCCACAGATACGCAGTATTTT
.,TRBJ2-7,TRBV11-3,.,CASSLGATSQVPYEQYF,TGTGCCAGCAGCTTGGGGGCCACATCCCAAGTTCCCTACGAGCAGTACTTC
.,TRBJ1-4,TRBV7-8,.,CASSLSIPEKLFF,TGTGCCAGCAGCTTAAGTATTCCCGAAAAACTGTTTTTT
.,TRBJ2-3,TRBV15,.,CATSRDIRLTDTQYF,TGTGCCACCAGCAGAGATATACGGCTTACAGATACGCAGTATTTT
.,TRBJ2-5,TRBV28,.,CASSGFLKQETQYF,TGTGCCAGCAGTGGCTTCCTGAAGCAAGAGACCCAGTACTTC
TRBD1,TRBJ2-7,TRBV11-3,.,CASSLQIGIGTGGQYEQYF,TGTGCCAGCAGCTTACAAATCGGAATCGGGACAGGGGGCCAGTACGAGCAGTACTTC
.,TRBJ1-1,TRBV11-3,few,CASSLGEPGLPNTEAFF,TGTGCCAGCAGCTTAGGGGAGCCGGGACTTCCGAACACTGAAGCTTTCTTT
TRBD1,TRBJ1-3,TRBV5-1,.,CASSLGPPGQAISGNTIYF,TGCGCCAGCAGCTTGGGCCCTCCGGGACAGGCGATCTCTGGAAACACCATATATTTT
TRBD1,TRBJ1-6,TRBV19,.,CATGQGDSPLHF,TGTGCCACCGGACAGGGGGATTCACCCCTCCACTTT
TRBD1,TRBJ2-5,TRBV29-1,medium-sized,CSVDGGGRTGAAETQYF,TGCAGCGTTGATGGTGGTGGTAGGACAGGGGCTGCGGAGACCCAGTACTTC
TRBD2,TRBJ2-5,TRBV30,.,CAWSVRAGGGETQYF,TGTGCCTGGAGTGTACGAGCGGGAGGGGGAGAGACCCAGTACTTC
.,TRBJ2-3,TRBV18,.,CASSPEYLTADTQYF,TGTGCCAGCTCACCCGAATACCTCACAGCAGATACGCAGTATTTT
TRBD2,TRBJ2-3,TRBV6-8,few,CASTSHPGLAGGDTQYF,TGTGCCAGCACCTCCCACCCGGGACTAGCGGGAGGAGATACGCAGTATTTT
.,TRBJ2-7,TRBV5-1,.,CASSLRGGLTYEQYF,TGCGCCAGCAGCTTGAGGGGGGGCCTGACCTACGAGCAGTACTTC
.,TRBJ2-7,TRBV7-5,few,CASSLSGQGWNEQYF,TGTGCCAGCAGCTTAAGCGGACAGGGTTGGAACGAGCAGTACTTC
.,TRBJ2-4,TRBV18,.,CASSPPAGKNIQYF,TGTGCCAGCTCACCACCGGCGGGGAAAAACATTCAGTACTTC
.,TRBJ1-1,TRBV18,few,CASSPKGGATEAFF,TGTGCCAGCTCACCGAAGGGAGGGGCCACTGAAGCTTTCTTT
.,TRBJ2-2,TRBV11-3,.,CASRKTGRANTGELFF,TGTGCCAGCAGGAAGACAGGAAGGGCGAACACCGGGGAGCTGTTTTTT
TRBD2,TRBJ2-5,TRBV9,medium-sized,CASSAGTSGKETQYF,TGTGCCAGCAGCGCGGGGACTAGCGGGAAGGAGACCCAGTACTTC
TRBD2,TRBJ2-2,TRBV11-3,medium-sized,CASSLVGLAGSNTGELFF,TGTGCCAGCAGCTTGGTAGGACTAGCGGGGTCGAACACCGGGGAGCTGTTTTTT
.,TRBJ1-3,TRBV14,.,CASRQSSGNTIYF,TGTGCCAGCAGACAGAGTTCGGGAAACACCATATATTTT
TRBD1,TRBJ1-6,TRBV6-8,.,CASSLNPTGEPLHF,TGTGCCAGCAGTCTAAACCCTACAGGGGAGCCCCTCCACTTT
.,TRBJ1-4,TRBV30,.,CAWSTENEKLFF,TGTGCCTGGTCCACAGAGAATGAAAAACTGTTTTTT
TRBD2,TRBJ2-3,TRBV11-3,.,CASSSTQSGRRSADTQYF,TGTGCCAGCAGCTCAACCCAAAGCGGGAGAAGATCAGCAGATACGCAGTATTTT
.,TRBJ1-1,TRBV6-8,medium-sized,CASNILGLTNTEAFF,TGTGCCAGCAATATTTTAGGTCTGACAAACACTGAAGCTTTCTTT
TRBD2,TRBJ2-1,TRBV11-3,.,CASSRGGTSGSNEQFF,TGTGCCAGCAGCCGCGGGGGGACTAGCGGGAGTAATGAGCAGTTCTTC
.,TRBJ1-1,TRBV6-8,once,CASSSRQGRGTEAFF,TGTGCCAGCAGTTCCCGCCAGGGCAGGGGCACTGAAGCTTTCTTT
.,TRBJ1-4,TRBV4-1,few,CASSQDHRNEKLFF,TGCGCCAGCAGCCAAGACCACCGTAATGAAAAACTGTTTTTT
TRBD1,TRBJ1-2,TRBV11-3,.,CASSLGTGNYGYTF,TGTGCCAGCAGCTTAGGGACAGGGAACTATGGCTACACCTTC
TRBD2,TRBJ2-2,TRBV11-3,medium-sized,CASSLGGKREIGELFF,TGTGCCAGCAGCTTAGGGGGCAAGCGGGAGATCGGGGAGCTGTTTTTT
.,TRBJ2-1,TRBV12-5,medium-sized,CASTPFSGSSYNEQFF,TGTGCCAGCACTCCATTTAGCGGAAGCTCCTACAATGAGCAGTTCTTC
.,TRBJ1-3,TRBV18,.,CASSPEEVRSSGNTIYF,TGTGCCAGCTCACCGGAAGAGGTCCGGAGCTCTGGAAACACCATATATTTT
.,TRBJ1-1,TRBV6-8,.,CASTVMGRVEDTEAFF,TGTGCCAGCACCGTTATGGGGCGGGTTGAGGACACTGAAGCTTTCTTT
.,TRBJ1-4,TRBV25-1,.,CASSDPGQINEKLFF,TGTGCCAGCAGTGACCCCGGACAGATTAATGAAAAACTGTTTTTT
.,TRBJ2-7,TRBV9,few,CASSVRRLKGDSGCTYEQYF,TGTGCCAGCAGCGTACGTCGGCTCAAGGGCGACAGCGGGTGCACCTACGAGCAGTACTTC
.,TRBJ1-1,TRBV15,few,CATSSGFGGDTEAFF,TGTGCCACCAGCAGCGGCTTCGGAGGGGACACTGAAGCTTTCTTT
TRBD2,TRBJ2-1,TRBV6-8,.,CASSSGLAGVYEQFF,TGTGCCAGCAGTTCCGGACTAGCGGGAGTCTATGAGCAGTTCTTC
TRBD2,TRBJ2-1,TRBV11-3,few,CASSLGLADYNEQFF,TGTGCCAGCAGCTTAGGACTAGCGGATTACAATGAGCAGTTCTTC
TRBD1,TRBJ2-7,TRBV6-8,.,CATRQGAGEQYF,TGTGCCACAAGACAGGGGGCAGGCGAGCAGTACTTC
.,TRBJ2-7,TRBV14,few,CASSQLGGYEQYF,TGTGCCAGCAGCCAACTTGGGGGGTACGAGCAGTACTTC
TRBD2,TRBJ2-1,TRBV6-8,.,CASILPPERERGNEQFF,TGTGCCAGCATTCTACCCCCTGAGCGGGAGAGGGGTAATGAGCAGTTCTTC
TRBD1,TRBJ1-6,TRBV19,.,CASSSRTGGENSPLHF,TGTGCCAGTAGTTCCCGGACAGGGGGCGAAAATTCACCCCTCCACTTT
.,TRBJ2-4,TRBV23-1,.,CASSSGDFFYNGAKNIQYF,TGCGCCAGCAGTTCTGGGGACTTCTTTTACAACGGGGCCAAAAACATTCAGTACTTC
TRBD1,TRBJ1-5,TRBV6-8,.,CASKSLRDRRNQPQHF,TGTGCCAGCAAGAGCCTTAGGGACAGGCGCAATCAGCCCCAGCATTTT
.,TRBJ2-1,TRBV11-3,medium-sized,CASSLRGGIGNEQFF,TGTGCCAGCAGCTTAAGGGGGGGGATCGGGAATGAGCAGTTCTTC
.,TRBJ2-5,TRBV6-8,medium-sized,CASSTGKKETQYF,TGTGCCAGCAGTACAGGGAAGAAAGAGACCCAGTACTTC
TRBD1,TRBJ2-3,TRBV28,.,CASSPTGRGTDTQYF,TGTGCCAGCAGTCCGACAGGGCGAGGCACAGATACGCAGTATTTT
.,TRBJ2-1,TRBV11-3,.,CASSLGTWDSRPNNEQFF,TGTGCCAGCAGCTTGGGAACTTGGGACTCAAGACCTAACAATGAGCAGTTCTTC
.,TRBJ1-2,TRBV18,.,CASSLSRVNYGYTF,TGTGCCAGCTCCTTAAGTAGGGTTAACTATGGCTACACCTTC
.,TRBJ2-1,TRBV10-2,.,CASSEVRVNEQFF,TGCGCCAGCAGTGAGGTCCGGGTGAATGAGCAGTTCTTC
TRBD2,TRBJ2-3,TRBV6-8,.,CASSSGTSGYTDTQYF,TGTGCCAGCAGCTCCGGGACTAGCGGTTACACAGATACGCAGTATTTT